These 24 T cell receptor beta chains were all obtained from the same sample, sequenced in a study of blood T cell repertoires in COVID-19. Assay: immunoSEQ multiplex PCR; the TCRdb copy retains only in-frame clones and omits some. Here the sample spans roughly 220,000 clones, approximately 80% being singletons. Source material: peripheral blood. The receptors originated from a woman aged 35 to 49 who had recovered from COVID-19.

The chain carries TRBV19 and TRBJ1-2; 7 bases are shared with TRBD1. CDR1 and CDR2 from the germline V gene are LNHDA and SQIVND (reference sequence). Losses at the gene ends were 4 bases for V and 4 bases for J; bases not matched to a gene: 6. The CDR3 is made up of 14 amino acids. CDR3 sequence: CASSTRQGSYGYTF. Here the CDR3 DNA reads TGTGCCAGTAGTACGAGACAGGGAAGCTATGGCTACACCTTC.

The table lists this clone with a few counts. The same CDR3 is also encoded by other DNA sequences in this sample. This chain uses TRBV19 with TRBJ1-2; possible D gene TRBD1, 5 bases. Germline lookup yields CDR1 LNHDA and CDR2 SQIVND (reference sequence). The CDR3 extends over 14 amino acids. Trimming removed 2 bases from V and 8 bases from J, with 15 bases in between. CDR3 DNA sequence: TGTGCCAGTAGTATAAGGCAGGGATTGGGCGGCTACACCTTC. Protein sequence: CASSIRQGLGGYTF.

The J gene is TRBJ2-7, the V gene TRBV6-2 or TRBV6-3; 10 bases are shared with TRBD1. This CDR3 has 18 amino acids. Losses at the gene ends were 2 bases for V and 2 bases for J; bases not matched to a gene: 12. From germline, CDR1 is MNHEY and CDR2 SVGEGT. CDR3 DNA sequence: TGTGCCAGCAGTTACCATCAATTACCGGGACAGGGGACCTACGAGCAGTACTTC. Protein sequence: CASSYHQLPGQGTYEQYF.

This rearrangement joins TRBV5-4 to TRBJ2-5, with 9 bases that match TRBD2. V shed 2 bases, J shed 1 base, and the junction held 6 bases outside the gene matches. The CDR3 sequence is 16 residues long. Germline assignment: CDR1 SGHNT and CDR2 YYREEE (reference sequence). CDR3 region: CASSFGLTSGQETQYF. For the CDR3, the DNA is TGTGCCAGCAGCTTTGGCTTGACTAGCGGCCAAGAGACCCAGTACTTC.

The chain combines TRBV4-3 with TRBJ2-5; TRBD1 matches at 7 bases. V shed 3 bases, J shed 0 bases, and the junction held 7 bases outside the gene matches. There are 16 residues in the CDR3. Per germline, CDR1 LGHNA and CDR2 YSLEER. CDR3 amino acids: CASSQVLGQYQETQYF. In DNA form, the CDR3 reads TGCGCCAGCAGCCAGGTCCTGGGACAGTACCAAGAGACCCAGTACTTC.

This chain uses TRBV4-3 with TRBJ1-1, with no clear D. The germline V and J ends were trimmed by 3 bases and 5 bases, with 10 bases remaining between them. CDR1 is LGHNA, CDR2 YSLEER, per germline. There are 13 residues in the CDR3. CDR3 sequence: CASSHDIRTEAFF. The CDR3 DNA follows: TGCGCCAGCAGCCACGATATTCGGACTGAAGCTTTCTTT.

The J gene is TRBJ2-7, the V gene TRBV5-5, with a tentative D call TRBD1 (5 bases). The germline gives CDR1 SGHKS, CDR2 YYEKEE (reference sequence). V dropped 3 bases and J dropped 3 bases, with 13 bases sitting between them. This CDR3 comprises 14 residues. The CDR3 sequence: CASSSSLQGYEQYF. CDR3 in DNA: TGTGCCAGCAGCTCAAGCCTTCAGGGCTACGAGCAGTACTTC.

The genes are TRBV3-1 (or the pseudogene TRBV3-2) and TRBJ2-1; D possibly corresponds to TRBD1 (6 bases). CDR3 length equals 15 residues. The ends were cut back, 1 base at V and 9 bases at J, with 16 bases in the middle. Germline V CDR1 and CDR2: LGHDT, YNNKEL (reference sequence). The CDR3 sequence: CASSQGTGSWAEQFF. The CDR3 DNA follows: TGTGCCAGCAGCCAAGGAACAGGGAGTTGGGCTGAGCAGTTCTTC.

CDR3 loop: CASSGTGSTGANVLTF. The CDR3 bases are TGTGCCTCCTCCGGGACAGGGTCGACTGGGGCCAACGTCCTGACTTTC. The V and J genes are TRBV7-9 and TRBJ2-6, with 9 bases aligning to TRBD1. This CDR3 region has 16 residues. J gave up 2 bases and V 11 bases, and 10 bases lay outside the gene matches. Germline loops: CDR1 SEHNR, CDR2 FQNEAQ (reference sequence).

J is TRBJ2-2 and V is TRBV5-8; tentatively, D is TRBD1 (5 bases). CDR1 and CDR2 from the germline V gene are SGHTS and YDEGEE. V lost 4 bases and J lost 4, with 14 bases in between. The CDR3 is 15 amino acids. CDR3 coding DNA: TGTGCCAGCAGCATAGGGGTAGTTGGCACCGGGGAGCTGTTTTTT. It translates to CASSIGVVGTGELFF.

The rearrangement joins TRBV9 to TRBJ2-5, with TRBD2 matching over 11 bases. CDR1 and CDR2 from the germline V gene are SGDLS and YYNGEE. J gave up 5 bases and V 1 base, and 7 bases lay outside the gene matches. CDR3 length: 16 amino acids. CDR3 region: CASSVKLAGAYETQYF. CDR3 DNA: TGTGCCAGCAGCGTAAAACTAGCGGGGGCGTATGAGACCCAGTACTTC.

The chain carries TRBV3-1 (or the pseudogene TRBV3-2) and TRBJ2-1, with TRBD2 matching 7 bases. The germline gives CDR1 LGHDT, CDR2 YNNKEL (reference sequence). This CDR3 comprises 15 residues. Losses at the gene ends were 2 bases for V and 8 bases for J; bases not matched to a gene: 9. Written as DNA, the CDR3 is TGTGCCAGCAGCCAAAACCCGGGACTAAACGATGAGCAGTTCTTC. Protein product: CASSQNPGLNDEQFF.

This clone appeared a few times. The V gene is TRBV27, the J gene TRBJ2-1; 15 bases fit TRBD2. The V gene's germline CDR1 is MNHEY and CDR2 SMNVEV (reference sequence). There are 18 residues in the CDR3. Trimming took 4 bases from V and 7 from J; bases not matched to a gene: 11. This CDR3 reads CASSSLGLAGGHGNEQFF. DNA for the CDR3: TGTGCCAGCAGTTCCCTCGGACTAGCGGGGGGGCACGGAAATGAGCAGTTCTTC.

The table lists this clone with a count of one. The rearrangement uses TRBV30 and TRBJ1-2; tentative D call: TRBD1 (5 bases). The V and J ends lost 0 bases and 2 bases respectively, with 10 bases between them. In germline, CDR1 is GTSNPN, CDR2 SVGIG (reference sequence). This CDR3 spans 14 amino acids. The CDR3 region has the DNA TGTGCCTGGAGTGTACGTGCAGGGAACTATGGCTACACCTTC. This encodes CAWSVRAGNYGYTF. The complete variable domain, with remaining parts taken from reference TRBV30 and TRBJ1-2, reads SQTIHQWPATLVQPVGSPLSLECTVEGTSNPNLYWYRQAAGRGLQLLFYSVGIGQISSEVPQNLSASRPQDRQFILSSKKLLLSDSGFYLCAWSVRAGNYGYTFGSGTRLTVV.

This rearrangement joins TRBV12-5 to TRBJ2-3, with a tentative D call TRBD1 (5 bases). The CDR3 is 12 residues long. V lost 6 bases and J lost 6, with 10 bases in between. Germline values: CDR1 LGHNT, CDR2 FRNRAP. The CDR3 coding sequence is TGTGCTAGTGGCGGATCAGGGGATACGCAGTATTTT. Amino acid sequence: CASGGSGDTQYF.

The V gene is TRBV3-1 (or the pseudogene TRBV3-2), the J gene TRBJ2-5, with 11 bases lining up with TRBD2. The CDR3 is 16 residues long. V lost 2 bases and J lost 0; bases outside the gene matches: 2. Germline values: CDR1 LGHDT, CDR2 YNNKEL (reference sequence). CDR3 amino acids: CASSQLLAGDQETQYF. The CDR3 DNA follows: TGTGCCAGCAGCCAACTACTAGCGGGGGACCAAGAGACCCAGTACTTC.

J is TRBJ1-6 and V is TRBV5-1, with TRBD1 matching 10 bases. The germline CDR1 and CDR2 sequences are SGHRS and YFSETQ. The CDR3 loop spans 16 amino acids. Trimming at V came to 3 bases and at J to 8 bases, leaving 8 bases not matched to a gene. CDR3 sequence: CASSYDPGTGDSPLHF. In nucleotides, the CDR3 is TGCGCCAGCAGCTACGACCCCGGGACAGGGGATTCACCCCTCCACTTT.

The rearrangement links TRBV5-4 to TRBJ2-5; 7 nucleotides align to TRBD1. Germline assignment: CDR1 SGHNT and CDR2 YYREEE (reference sequence). V lost 4 bases, J lost 0 bases, and 3 bases stayed unmatched. The CDR3 runs 14 residues. CDR3 residues: CASSTGQDQETQYF. Written as DNA, the CDR3 is TGTGCCAGCAGCACCGGACAGGACCAAGAGACCCAGTACTTC.

This chain connects TRBV5-4 to TRBJ2-3; TRBD1 might be the D (5 bases). The CDR3 loop spans 15 amino acids. Trimming shortened V by 4 bases and J by 1 base, and 13 bases separated the two germline ends. Germline V CDR1 and CDR2: SGHNT, YYREEE (reference sequence). The chain's CDR3 is CASSLETVGTDTQYF. In DNA, the CDR3 is TGTGCCAGCAGCCTCGAGACAGTCGGCACAGATACGCAGTATTTT.

Only a few counts were recorded for this clone. The V call is TRBV19, the J call TRBJ1-6; a weak D match, TRBD1 (5 bases). Germline loops: CDR1 LNHDA, CDR2 SQIVND (reference sequence). This CDR3 has 15 residues. Trimming stripped 5 bases from V and 7 bases from J, with 15 bases between. CDR3: CASSVHVGENSPLHF. The CDR3 bases are TGTGCCAGTAGTGTCCATGTAGGGGAAAATTCACCCCTCCACTTT.

V is TRBV19 and J is TRBJ1-1; 7 bases line up with TRBD1. J was trimmed by 5 bases and V by 2 bases; bases with no gene match: 8. The V gene's germline CDR1 is LNHDA and CDR2 SQIVND (reference sequence). This CDR3 spans 15 amino acids. CDR3 nucleotide sequence: TGTGCCAGTAGTATATCACGACAGGGTGGGACTGAAGCTTTCTTT. Residues: CASSISRQGGTEAFF.

J is TRBJ2-3 and V is TRBV19, with TRBD1 matching over 9 bases. After removal of 5 bases from V and 1 base from J, the junction contained 16 bases not matched to a gene. The CDR3 extends over 19 amino acids. Germline CDR1 LNHDA, CDR2 SQIVND (reference sequence). The CDR3 nucleotides are TGTGCCAGTAGTTCAACCGGGACAGGGTTTAGTTGGGGCACAGATACGCAGTATTTT. It encodes CASSSTGTGFSWGTDTQYF.

This clone has just a few counts. The rearrangement links TRBV10-3 to TRBJ1-2, with 8 positions matching TRBD1. CDR1 and CDR2 (germline): ENHRY, SYGVKD. The CDR3 has 13 residues. The V segment lost 3 bases and the J segment 5 bases; nucleotides outside the gene matches: 2. CDR3 nucleotides: TGTGCCATCAGTGAAAGACAGGGGTATGGCTACACCTTC. Protein sequence: CAISERQGYGYTF.

CDR3 coding DNA: TGTGCCAGCTCACAAAATCGAGGTCTTGACAATGAGCAGTTCTTC. This translates into CASSQNRGLDNEQFF. The V call is TRBV18, the J call TRBJ2-1, with D uncertain. The germline CDR1 and CDR2 sequences are KGHSH and LQKENI. The V and J ends lost 4 bases and 5 bases respectively, with 15 bases between them. The CDR3 length is 15 residues.